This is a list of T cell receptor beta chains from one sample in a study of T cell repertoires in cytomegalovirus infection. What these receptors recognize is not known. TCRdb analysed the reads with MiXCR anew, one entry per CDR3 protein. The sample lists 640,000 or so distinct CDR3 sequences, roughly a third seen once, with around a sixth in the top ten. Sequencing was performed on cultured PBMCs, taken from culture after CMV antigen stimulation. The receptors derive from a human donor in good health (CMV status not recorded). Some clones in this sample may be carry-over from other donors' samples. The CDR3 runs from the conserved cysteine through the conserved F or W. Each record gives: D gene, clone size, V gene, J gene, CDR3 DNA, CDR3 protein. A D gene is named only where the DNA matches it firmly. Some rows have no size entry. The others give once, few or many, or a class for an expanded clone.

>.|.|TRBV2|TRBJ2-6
TGTGCCAGCACCCTTAGCTCTGGGGCCAACGTCCTGACTTTC
CASTLSSGANVLTF
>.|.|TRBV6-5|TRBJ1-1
TGTGCCAGCAGTTACAAAGGGGGGTTAGGGGACACTGAAGCTTTCTTT
CASSYKGGLGDTEAFF
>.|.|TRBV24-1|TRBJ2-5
TGTGCCACCAGTGACCCAGACAGAGATAAAGAGACCCAGTACTTC
CATSDPDRDKETQYF
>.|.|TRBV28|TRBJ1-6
TGTGCCAGCGCTAGGGCAGCTACGTATAATTCACCCCTCCACTTT
CASARAATYNSPLHF
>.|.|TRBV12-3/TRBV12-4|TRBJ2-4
TGTGCCAGCAGTCTCGGGGGTGGTGGAGAAAACATTCAGTACTTC
CASSLGGGGENIQYF
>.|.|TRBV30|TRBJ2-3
TGTGCCTGGAGCTCCACCCAAGGCGCCTCGTCTCGCGCGCAGTATTTT
CAWSSTQGASSRAQYF
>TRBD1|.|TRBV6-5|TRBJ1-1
TGTGCCAGCAGTAACCCGGGACAGGCTAGGAGCACTGAAGCTTTCTTT
CASSNPGQARSTEAFF
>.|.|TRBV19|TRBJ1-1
TGTGCCAGTAGTATAACCAGGGCGAACACTGAAGCTTTCTTT
CASSITRANTEAFF
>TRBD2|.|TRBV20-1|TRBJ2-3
TGCAGTGCTAGAAACGCTGGACTAGCGGGGAGAAAAAGCACAGATACGCAGTATTTT
CSARNAGLAGRKSTDTQYF
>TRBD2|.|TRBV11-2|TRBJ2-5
TGTGCCAGCAGCGCAAGACTAGCGGGGTCTCAAGAGACCCAGTACTTC
CASSARLAGSQETQYF
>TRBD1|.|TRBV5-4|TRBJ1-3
TGTGCCAGCAGCGGAGGACAGGGGCCAGAAGGAAACACCATATATTTT
CASSGGQGPEGNTIYF
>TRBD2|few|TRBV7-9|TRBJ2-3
TGTGCCAGCAGCTTAGTAGCGGGGGCCGCAGATACGCAGTATTTT
CASSLVAGAADTQYF
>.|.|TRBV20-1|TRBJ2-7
TGCAGTGCTAGAGTATGGGGAGGCTACGAGCAGTACTTC
CSARVWGGYEQYF
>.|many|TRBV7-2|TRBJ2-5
TGTGCCAGCAGCTTAGTGGGACTGCAAGAGACCCAGTACTTC
CASSLVGLQETQYF
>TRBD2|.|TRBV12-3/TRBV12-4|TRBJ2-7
TGTGCCTCCGCGGGGGGTCCCCGCTCCTACGAGCAGTACTTC
CASAGGPRSYEQYF
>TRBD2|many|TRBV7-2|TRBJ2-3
TGTGCCAGCAGCTTAGGACTAGCGGCTAGCACAGATACGCAGTATTTT
CASSLGLAASTDTQYF
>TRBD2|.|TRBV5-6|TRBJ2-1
TGTGCCAGCAGCTTGACAACTAGCGATGAGCAGTTCTTC
CASSLTTSDEQFF
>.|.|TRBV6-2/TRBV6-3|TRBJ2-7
TGTGCCAGCAGTTACGAGGGAGCGGGCTACGAGCAGTACTTC
CASSYEGAGYEQYF
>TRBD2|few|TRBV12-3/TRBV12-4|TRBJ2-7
TGTGCCAGCAGTCGTGGGACTAGCGGAGTCTACGAGCAGTACTTC
CASSRGTSGVYEQYF
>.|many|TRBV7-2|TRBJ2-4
TGTGCTTCCAACAGTGGACCCAAAAACATTCAGTACTTC
CASNSGPKNIQYF
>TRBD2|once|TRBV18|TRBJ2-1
TGTGCCAGCTCACCACGTCAGCTAGCGGGGACGAGCTCCTACAATGAGCAGTTCTTC
CASSPRQLAGTSSYNEQFF
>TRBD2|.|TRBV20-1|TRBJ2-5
TGCAGTGTTGGGACTAGCGGGACCGCGGGAGAGACCCAGTACTTC
CSVGTSGTAGETQYF
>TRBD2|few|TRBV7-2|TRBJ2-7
TGTGCCAGCAGCTTAGCGTCGGGCGGGAGCTCCTACGAGCAGTACTTC
CASSLASGGSSYEQYF
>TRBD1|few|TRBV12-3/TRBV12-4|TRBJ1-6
TGTGCCAGCAACCCGGGGGACAGGCTAAATTCACCCCTCCACTTT
CASNPGDRLNSPLHF
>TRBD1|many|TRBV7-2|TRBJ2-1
TGTGCCAGCAGCTTTTCGGGACAGCTCAATGAGCAGTTCTTC
CASSFSGQLNEQFF
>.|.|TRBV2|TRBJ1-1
TGTGCCAGCAGTCTGTTCGGCGGGGGGACAGAAGCTTTCTTT
CASSLFGGGTEAFF
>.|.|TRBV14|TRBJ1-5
TGTGCCAGCAGCCCCCGGGCAGGCAACATCAATCAGCCCCAGCATTTT
CASSPRAGNINQPQHF
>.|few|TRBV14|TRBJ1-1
TGTGCCAGCAGCTCCCTGTACGGGGGCACTGAAGCTTTCTTT
CASSSLYGGTEAFF
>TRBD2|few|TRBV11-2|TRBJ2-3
TGTGCCAGCACCCTAGGAGCGGGGGTTAGCACAGATACGCAGTATTTT
CASTLGAGVSTDTQYF
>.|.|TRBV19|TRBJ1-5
TGTGCCAGTGGGGCGGAGGGCAGATTCAATCAGCCCCAGCATTTT
CASGAEGRFNQPQHF
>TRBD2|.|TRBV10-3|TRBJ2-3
TGTGCCATCAGTGGACTAGCGACAGATACGCAGTATTTT
CAISGLATDTQYF
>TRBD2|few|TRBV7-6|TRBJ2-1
TGTGCCAGCAGCTTACGCGGGGGAATAGATGAGCAGTTCTTC
CASSLRGGIDEQFF
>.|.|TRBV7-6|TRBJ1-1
TGTGCCAGCAGCTTAGATATCCCGGGACGGGGAGAGACTGAAGCTTTCTTT
CASSLDIPGRGETEAFF
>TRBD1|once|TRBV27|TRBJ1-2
TGTGCCAGCAGGAGACCCGGGACAGGGAGCTATGGCTACACCTTC
CASRRPGTGSYGYTF
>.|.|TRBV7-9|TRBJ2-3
TGTGCCAGCAACCGGCCTAGCACAGATACGCAGTATTTT
CASNRPSTDTQYF
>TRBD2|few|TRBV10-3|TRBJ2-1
TGTGCCATCAGTGAGTCGACTAGCGGGGCCGGTGAGCAGTTCTTC
CAISESTSGAGEQFF
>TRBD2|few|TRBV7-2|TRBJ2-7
TGTGCCAGCAGCTTAGCTGGGGCGGGGGCCTACGAGCAGTACTTC
CASSLAGAGAYEQYF
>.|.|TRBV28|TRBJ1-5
TGTGCCAGCAGTTCTGGGCCCACTAGCAATCAGCCCCAGCATTTT
CASSSGPTSNQPQHF
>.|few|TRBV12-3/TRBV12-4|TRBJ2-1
TGTGCCAGCAGTTTTAATTACAATGAGCAGTTCTTC
CASSFNYNEQFF
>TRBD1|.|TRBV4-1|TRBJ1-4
TGCGCCAGCAGCTCCCGACAGGGACAGCTTAATGAAAAACTGTTTTTT
CASSSRQGQLNEKLFF
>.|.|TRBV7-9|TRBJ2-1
TGTGCCAGCAGCTTATCCGTCGAGGGTGAGCAGTTCTTC
CASSLSVEGEQFF
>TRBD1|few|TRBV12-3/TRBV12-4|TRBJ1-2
TGTGCCAGCAGTGTGACAGGGCGTGGCTACACCTTC
CASSVTGRGYTF
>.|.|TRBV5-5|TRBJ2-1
TGTGCCAGCAGCCGAGAACTACTAGCAGAGTACAATGAGCAGTTCTTC
CASSRELLAEYNEQFF
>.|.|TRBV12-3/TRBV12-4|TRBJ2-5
TGTGCCAGCAGTTCCTACGCGCCGGGCCTCCACCAGGAGACCCAGTACTTC
CASSSYAPGLHQETQYF
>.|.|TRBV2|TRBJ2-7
TGTGCCAGCAGCGACAGGTTTTCCTACGAGCAGTACTTC
CASSDRFSYEQYF
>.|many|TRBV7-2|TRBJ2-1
TGTGCCAGCAGCTTAATGAGGGACAATGAGCAGTTCTTC
CASSLMRDNEQFF
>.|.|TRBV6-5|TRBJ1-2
TGTGCCAGCAGCCCGATACGCAGGAACTATGGCTACACCTTC
CASSPIRRNYGYTF
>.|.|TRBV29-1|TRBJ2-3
TGCACCTGTCTTGGCGGGGAGTCGATCGGCACAGATACGCAGTATTTT
CTCLGGESIGTDTQYF
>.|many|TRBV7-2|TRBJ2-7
TGTGCCAGCAGCTCCGGACAGCAATCCTACGAGCAGTACTTC
CASSSGQQSYEQYF
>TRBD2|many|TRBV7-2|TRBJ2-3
TGTGCCAGCAGCTTAGCTAGCGGGGGGGCCAGGGTGGGAGATACGCAGTATTTT
CASSLASGGARVGDTQYF
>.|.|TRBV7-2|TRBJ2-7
TGTGCCAGCAGCTTAGGACAGCCCCTCTACGAGCAGTACTTC
CASSLGQPLYEQYF
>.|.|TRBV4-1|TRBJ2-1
TGCGCCAGCAGCCATGTGTATGAGCAGTTCTTC
CASSHVYEQFF
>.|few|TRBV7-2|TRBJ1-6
TGTGCCAGCAGCTTAGCGGGTGTCGGTTCACCCCTCCACTTT
CASSLAGVGSPLHF
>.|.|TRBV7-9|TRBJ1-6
TGTGCCAGCAGCTCCATCGGGGGGGGGTCACCCCTCCACTTT
CASSSIGGGSPLHF
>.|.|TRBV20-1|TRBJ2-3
TGCAGCGGGGGTACACGCACAGATACGCAGTATTTT
CSGGTRTDTQYF
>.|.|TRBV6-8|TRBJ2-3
TGTGCCAGCAGACGGACTTTTACTAGCACAGATACGCAGTATTTT
CASRRTFTSTDTQYF
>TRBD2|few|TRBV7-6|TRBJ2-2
TGTGCCAGCAGCCTAGCGGGCTTCTGGACACCTAACACCGGGGAGCTGTTTTTT
CASSLAGFWTPNTGELFF
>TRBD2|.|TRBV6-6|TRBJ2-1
TGTGCCAGCAGTTACTCTCCGGGGCTAGCGGGGGGGAAGTCCTACAATGAGCAGTTCTTC
CASSYSPGLAGGKSYNEQFF
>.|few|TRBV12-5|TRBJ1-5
TGTGCTAGTGGTCCCCAAGGGGTAGGTCAGCCCCAGCATTTT
CASGPQGVGQPQHF